The rows below give T cell receptor beta chains drawn from one sample of a study of cytotoxic CD8 clonotypes in ibrutinib-treated CLL. This table comes from immunoSEQ multiplex PCR, and its TCRdb copy is limited to in-frame clones, with some not included. The sample gives over 130,000 clones, 65% to 85% of which show up once; around 7.6% is in the top ten. The sequences come from PBMCs, collected after 36 months of ibrutinib treatment. All receptors derive from a human donor with chronic lymphocytic leukemia. Both conserved end residues are part of each CDR3. The D gene is left open where the match is weak. For some rows the clone size is stated as once, few or many, or as a class when expanded; others skip it.

TRBV7-9,.,.,TRBJ2-5,CASSLLRSSVETQYF,TGTGCCAGCAGCTTATTAAGGTCTAGCGTAGAGACCCAGTACTTC
TRBV30,.,.,TRBJ1-5,CAWSVSRNQPQHF,TGTGCCTGGAGTGTATCCCGCAATCAGCCCCAGCATTTT
TRBV5-4,.,.,TRBJ2-6,CASSLSGSGANVLTF,TGTGCCAGCAGCCTCTCGGGGTCTGGGGCCAACGTCCTGACTTTC
TRBV25-1,.,.,TRBJ1-3,CASSDPTSDSGNTIYF,TGTGCCAGCAGTGACCCGACGTCGGACTCTGGAAACACCATATATTTT
TRBV19,.,TRBD1,TRBJ1-5,CASRHRDREYQPQHF,TGTGCCAGCAGACACCGGGACAGGGAATATCAGCCCCAGCATTTT
TRBV2,.,.,TRBJ2-3,CASLERAPITDTQYF,TGTGCCAGCCTGGAGCGGGCGCCGATCACAGATACGCAGTATTTT
TRBV5-1,.,TRBD1,TRBJ2-3,CASSLASTGYDTQYF,TGCGCCAGCAGCCTTGCGTCGACAGGGTACGATACGCAGTATTTT
TRBV4-1,few,TRBD1,TRBJ2-1,CASSQDLRTGIKFF,TGCGCCAGCAGCCAAGATCTAAGGACAGGTATTAAGTTCTTC
TRBV4-2,.,TRBD1,TRBJ1-4,CASSQRTGNLFF,TGTGCCAGCAGCCAGCGGACAGGGAATCTGTTTTTT
TRBV6-1,.,.,TRBJ1-5,CASSERGSQPQHF,TGTGCCAGCAGTGAACGGGGAAGTCAGCCCCAGCATTTT
TRBV7-2,.,.,TRBJ2-2,CASSPSTRTGELFF,TGTGCCAGCAGCCCGAGCACGAGGACCGGGGAGCTGTTTTTT
TRBV19,.,TRBD1,TRBJ1-5,CASRLQGASRNQPQHF,TGTGCCAGTAGACTACAGGGGGCGTCTCGCAATCAGCCCCAGCATTTT
TRBV4-2,once,TRBD1,TRBJ1-1,CASSQDFTGGNTEAFF,TGTGCCAGCAGCCAAGATTTTACAGGGGGGAACACTGAAGCTTTCTTT
TRBV4-2,few,.,TRBJ1-2,CASSQDLAGHNYGYTF,TGTGCCAGCAGCCAAGATCTGGCGGGGCATAACTATGGCTACACCTTC
TRBV5-1,.,.,TRBJ2-3,CASSPGTGTDTQYF,TGCGCCAGCAGCCCCGGGACGGGCACAGATACGCAGTATTTT
TRBV7-9,.,.,TRBJ1-1,CASSFISPEAFF,TGTGCCAGCAGTTTTATCAGCCCTGAAGCTTTCTTT
TRBV19,.,.,TRBJ1-2,CASSIGSRAGRGYTF,TGTGCCAGTAGTATAGGAAGCAGGGCCGGTCGGGGCTACACCTTC
TRBV7-9,.,.,TRBJ2-3,CASSSQAVADTQYF,TGTGCCAGCAGCTCCCAAGCAGTGGCAGATACGCAGTATTTT
TRBV7-8,.,TRBD1,TRBJ1-2,CASSVNRGNYGYTF,TGTGCCAGCAGCGTTAACAGGGGTAACTATGGCTACACCTTC
TRBV5-1,.,.,TRBJ1-5,CASSLEGYSDQPQHF,TGCGCCAGCAGCTTGGAGGGGTATTCCGATCAGCCCCAGCATTTT
TRBV13,.,.,TRBJ2-7,CASSLSGVEQYF,TGTGCCAGCAGCTTATCAGGGGTCGAGCAGTACTTC
TRBV12-5,.,.,TRBJ2-1,CASGPVTSTRNNEQFF,TGTGCTAGTGGTCCCGTCACTAGTACGAGGAACAATGAGCAGTTCTTC
TRBV6-5,once,.,TRBJ1-1,CASSYTRERAFF,TGTGCCAGCAGTTACACCAGGGAGCGGGCTTTCTTT
TRBV19,.,.,TRBJ1-4,CASSILVRGEKLFF,TGTGCCAGTAGTATATTGGTCAGGGGTGAAAAACTGTTTTTT